The present T cell receptor beta chain was sequenced within a study of cytomegalovirus exposure and HLA in healthy donors. Produced via immunoSEQ multiplex PCR; TCRdb's table is partial and in-frame only. Seen here are about 260,000 clones, 90% observed once, and the top ten hold just over 3%. Points from the study as a whole: Cytomegalovirus-associated TCR beta chains were listed, numbering over 150. The classifier reportedly diagnosed cytomegalovirus status with high sensitivity and specificity. Subsequent analysis of the 95 to 150 validation repertoires found a tendency for first-cohort TCR clusters to co-occur.

In the case of this clone: Its matching antigen is unknown.

Sequences were obtained from PBMCs. The TCR comes from a woman aged 25 to 39 in good health and CMV-seronegative.

CDR3 sequence reads: CASSLALTIRQPQHF. CDR3 sequence (DNA): TGTGCCAGCAGCTTAGCGCTTACAATCAGGCAGCCCCAGCATTTT. The chain links TRBV7-2 to TRBJ1-5; D uncertain. The germline V gene has CDR1 SGHTA and CDR2 FQGNSA. V was pared by 0 bases and J by 7 bases, with 13 bases between. CDR3 size: 15 residues.